The subject of this entry is one TCR beta chain. The antigen is not known. Measured with immunoSEQ multiplex PCR; TCRdb has only the in-frame clones, and not every one. Among approximately 90,000 clones listed, 88% were seen once. This sample was included in a study of graft-versus-host responses after intestinal transplantation. Turning to the study itself: All recipients were transplanted with multivisceral, liver-intestinal, or isolated intestinal grafts. Recipients uniformly received anti-thymocyte globulin induction, followed by tacrolimus and steroids for around 3 years. Points from the study as a whole: Graft-donor T cell macrochimerism coincided with high graft-versus-host to host-versus-graft clonal ratios in allografts. Present in recipient marrow, GvH clones included some that appeared first in ileum or blood.

The CDR3 is 16 residues long. Germline values: CDR1 SNHLY, CDR2 FYNNEI. Trimming removed 4 bases at V and 0 bases at J, with 13 bases between. The chain joins TRBV2 to TRBJ1-3; D is ambiguous. The material was unstimulated CD4+ T cells sorted from spleen or lymph node cells, obtained before transplant. The clonotype comes from a human donor who was the organ donor for an intestinal transplant. The CDR3 reads CASSGRARYSGNTIYF. The CDR3 DNA reads TGTGCCAGCAGTGGGAGGGCTCGTTACTCTGGAAACACCATATATTTT. The variable domain in full, with the rest retrieved from reference TRBV2 and TRBJ1-3, is EPEVTQTPSHQVTQMGQEVILRCVPISNHLYFYWYRQILGQKVEFLVSFYNNEISEKSEIFDDQFSVERPDGSNFTLKIRSTKLEDSAMYFCASSGRARYSGNTIYFGEGSWLTVV.